This T cell receptor (beta chain) was sequenced during a study of molecular identifiers for immune sequencing clone quantification. Libraries for naive CD8 T cells, which were made from 20,000 to 1,000,000 sorted cells, drew on 10%, 30% or 50% of the RNA. A CD8+CD4-CCR7+CD45RA+ gate was used to sort naive CD8 T cells. MiXCR was run by TCRdb on the PCR reads, yielding one entry per CDR3 protein. The table has 37,000 or so distinct CDR3 sequences, 24% seen once. Germline lookup yields CDR1 DFQATT and CDR2 SNEGSKA (reference sequence). This CDR3 contains 14 residues. V shed 3 bases and J 3 bases; nucleotides not matched to a gene: 6. This clonotype was observed many times.

Source material: naive CD8+ T cells from blood, with Jurkat cell RNA spiked in. This sample's subset: FACS-sorted CD8+CD4-CCR7+CD45RA+ naive T cells. V and J are TRBV20-1 and TRBJ2-7, with 9 bases fitting TRBD1. The sequence was obtained from a human donor in good health. Some libraries in this study had Jurkat cell RNA spiked in. CDR3 in amino acids: CSARFGDRVYEQYF. The CDR3 DNA reads TGCAGTGCTAGGTTTGGGGACAGGGTCTACGAGCAGTACTTC.